This T cell receptor (beta chain) was observed in a study of blood T cell repertoires in COVID-19. Looking at the study overall: The United States, Italy and Spain were the sources of the acute and convalescent COVID-19 samples.

Original methodology: Counts of nucleated cells, estimated from reference gene primer amplification, were obtained. Method: immunoSEQ multiplex PCR; TCRdb's copy keeps in-frame clones and lacks some. V and J calls plus clone size are reproduced from that table; the DNA served to infer D and trimming. The sample has about 180,000 clones; 65% to 90% are singletons. Trimming cost V 3 bases and J 8 bases; bases outside gene matches: 7. CDR3 size: 14 residues. Germline V gene sequence: CDR1 DFQATT, CDR2 SNEGSKA (reference sequence). This TCR was recovered from a human donor in a cohort sampled during active COVID-19. The chain combines TRBV20-1 with TRBJ2-1; 10 nucleotides match TRBD2. The sequencing input was peripheral blood. The CDR3 protein is CSASGGTSEDEQFF. The CDR3 nucleotides are TGCAGTGCTAGTGGGGGGACTAGCGAGGATGAGCAGTTCTTC.